Given below is one T cell receptor (beta chain) in context. The CDR3 runs 16 residues. V trimming: 5 bases; J trimming: 4 bases; junction bases outside the gene matches: 11. The germline V gene encodes CDR1 LNHDA and CDR2 SQIVND (reference sequence). The sample comes from a study of technical replicates of blood from a few donors. Some clones are missing from TCRdb's copy, which holds only in-frame ones; the method was immunoSEQ multiplex PCR. The sample carries about 80,000 clones, roughly 98% recorded once. This chain uses TRBV19 with TRBJ1-2, with 9 bases identical to TRBD1. The TCR sequence derives from a human donor in good health. Sequencing was carried out using T cells isolated from PBMCs. CDR3 DNA: TGTGCCAGTAGTCCAGGACAGGACAGGGGTTTCTATGGCTACACCTTC. Its translation: CASSPGQDRGFYGYTF.